This entry describes one T cell receptor (beta chain). Its antigen has not been determined. Nothing much larger sits one base from this clone, and base qualities are not available. Patients with a history of autoimmune disease or receiving systemic immunosuppression were excluded from the trial. Peripheral blood for TCR sequencing was collected from all dose cohorts at baseline, on cycle 4 day 1, and on cycle 7 day 1. Samples came from an open-label, multicenter, first-in-human phase I dose-escalation trial of ivuxolimab. The trial enrolled adults with locally advanced or metastatic head and neck squamous cell, hepatocellular, melanoma or renal cell carcinoma. Before TCR sequencing, CD4+ T cells and CD8+ T cells were sorted from peripheral blood as separate populations. The source of the sample is a study of OX40 agonist ivuxolimab in advanced cancers. Looking at the study overall: The costimulatory receptor OX40 (CD134) was targeted by ivuxolimab, a fully human IgG2 agonistic monoclonal antibody. Patients were allowed to have had prior anti-PD-1, anti-PD-L1 or anti-CTLA-4 therapy, and around two fifths of the dose-escalation patients had been treated with checkpoint inhibitors. The paper covers the monotherapy dose-escalation part of the phase I ivuxolimab trial, which included N ≈ 52 patients. Intravenous ivuxolimab was administered to patients every 2 weeks at six dose levels: 0.01, 0.1, 0.3, 1.5, 3 and 10 mg/kg. Of the approximately 50 dose-escalation patients, hepatocellular carcinoma was present in around 20, melanoma in approximately 15, renal cell carcinoma in 9 and head and neck cancer in 9. Peripheral TCRbeta sequencing was intended to test whether TCR sequence diversity was altered and clonal T-cell expansion was caused by ivuxolimab. In the dose-escalation cohort, around four fifths of patients were male, and the mean age was around 60 years with a range of roughly 20 to 79. Partial responses occurred in three dose-escalation patients, of whom one had hepatocellular carcinoma and two had cutaneous melanoma.

CDR1 and CDR2, per the germline V gene, are MNHEY and SVGAGI. V lost 4 bases and J lost 3 bases, and the count of bases not matched to a germline gene is 12. The CDR3 holds 16 amino acids from the cysteine to the phenylalanine. Left in the record is the CDR3 DNA by itself, 48 bases read in frame from the first base. For sequencing of the TCRbeta CDR3 region, genomic DNA was extracted from the sorted cells. TCRbeta CDR3 regions were sequenced using the immunoSEQ Assay. TCRdb obtained this table from immuneACCESS and retained in-frame rearrangements with V and J assigned. These tables miss some clones; where compared with another copy, unresolved V genes account for less than half of the shortfall, and the remainder is unexplained. The sample yields around 62,000 clones; roughly 76% were counted once. The ten largest clones take up around 1.5% of the sample. The investigation overall reported the following: The antigen specificity of the clonally expanded peripheral T cells was not determined. At doses of 0.1 to 3.0 mg/kg, clonal expansion of both CD4+ and CD8+ T cells in blood was seen between baseline and week 6. After ivuxolimab, expanded clones were on average more numerous among CD8+ T cells than among CD4+ T cells. Low levels of normalized T-cell clonal expansion were also seen in some patients who did not respond. In the 0.1-3.0 mg/kg groups, partial responders had among the lowest normalized peripheral clonal expansion, particularly in CD8+ T cells.

The clonotype was recovered from an adult with an advanced solid tumor such as melanoma, head and neck, liver or kidney cancer. Source: CD4+ or CD8+ T cells sorted from blood, taken in a trial of the OX40 agonist ivuxolimab. This chain is built from TRBV6-5 and TRBJ2-7; 7 bases in the middle match TRBD1. Here is the DNA: TGTGCCAGCAGTTCCCCTAAATACAGGGGTGGCTACGAGCAGTACTTC. The translation is CASSSPKYRGGYEQYF.